Listed below are T cell receptor beta chains from one sample, sequenced in a study of T-cell memory formation after mild COVID-19. MiXCR, run by TCRdb on the 5' RACE reads, gives a single entry per CDR3 protein. The sample lists about 140,000 distinct CDR3 sequences; roughly 13% were seen once. Source material: PBMCs or a T cell subset sorted from them (not recorded which). The receptors were gathered from an adult woman who had mild COVID-19 (a few samples of this study predate the infection). Cell type and time point are not known. Each CDR3 is given without its conserved first and last residue.

>TRBV5-1|TRBJ2-5
ASSYRALQETQY
>TRBV12-3/TRBV12-4|TRBJ2-2
ASSFAGELF
>TRBV9|TRBJ1-1
ASSVDGLSTEAF
>TRBV7-9|TRBJ2-3
ASSDPTGRSGRRTDTQY
>TRBV24-1|TRBJ2-1
ATSDGLNEQF
>TRBV29-1|TRBJ2-2
SVEGEGFYTGELF
>TRBV7-2|TRBJ2-5
ASSPWTSGSQETQY
>TRBV30|TRBJ2-3
AWSAYGAGTDTQY
>TRBV2|TRBJ2-3
AIEGALTDTQY
>TRBV4-1|TRBJ1-4
ATKPRGSGTNEKLF
>TRBV13|TRBJ2-1
ASSSIPGGDVGNEQF
>TRBV6-5|TRBJ2-7
ASSPSLDRGYEQY
>TRBV3-1|TRBJ2-1
ASSHPGVLHNEQF
>TRBV30|TRBJ1-1
AWDLGGLAF
>TRBV24-1|TRBJ2-7
ATSDPPSLEQY
>TRBV20-1|TRBJ2-1
SAMGLAGSSYNEQF
>TRBV12-3/TRBV12-4|TRBJ1-1
ASSLAIEAF
>TRBV2|TRBJ2-3
ASSVRGFSDTQY
>TRBV5-6|TRBJ1-4
ASSLVTGEEGEKLF
>TRBV9|TRBJ2-1
ASSVDPEGGEQF
>TRBV30|TRBJ2-7
AWSANTGYSVPYEQY
>TRBV6-5|TRBJ2-7
ASSYLEDARTEQY
>TRBV5-1|TRBJ2-1
ASSTLTGWDEQF
>TRBV7-6|TRBJ2-3
ASRPRLDGDTQY
>TRBV5-1|TRBJ2-7
ASSLTGEQYEQY
>TRBV20-1|TRBJ1-3
SARGLSGNTIY
>TRBV5-1|TRBJ1-1
ASSLLGGAMNTEAF
>TRBV6-2/TRBV6-3|TRBJ2-3
ASSYYRAPGPDTQY
>TRBV6-5|TRBJ2-7
ASSLGTVDYEQY
>TRBV7-9|TRBJ2-7
ASSFNHEQY
>TRBV20-1|TRBJ2-1
SARVQNYNEQF
>TRBV5-1|TRBJ2-7
ASAGTEYEQY
>TRBV20-1|TRBJ2-5
SARDRATAGETQY
>TRBV20-1|TRBJ1-2
SARDHGTEANYGYT
>TRBV24-1|TRBJ1-2
ATSDPTGGTNGYT
>TRBV5-1|TRBJ2-7
ASSLTPPDRVINEQY
>TRBV5-4|TRBJ2-7
ASSLVGLAGGPSYEQY
>TRBV30|TRBJ2-7
AWSVSEQY
>TRBV3-1|TRBJ2-1
ASSQESRSNEQF
>TRBV9|TRBJ2-5
ASSVESWETQY
>TRBV12-3/TRBV12-4|TRBJ2-7
ASSPKQGANYEQY
>TRBV5-1|TRBJ2-7
ASSLTFSYEQY